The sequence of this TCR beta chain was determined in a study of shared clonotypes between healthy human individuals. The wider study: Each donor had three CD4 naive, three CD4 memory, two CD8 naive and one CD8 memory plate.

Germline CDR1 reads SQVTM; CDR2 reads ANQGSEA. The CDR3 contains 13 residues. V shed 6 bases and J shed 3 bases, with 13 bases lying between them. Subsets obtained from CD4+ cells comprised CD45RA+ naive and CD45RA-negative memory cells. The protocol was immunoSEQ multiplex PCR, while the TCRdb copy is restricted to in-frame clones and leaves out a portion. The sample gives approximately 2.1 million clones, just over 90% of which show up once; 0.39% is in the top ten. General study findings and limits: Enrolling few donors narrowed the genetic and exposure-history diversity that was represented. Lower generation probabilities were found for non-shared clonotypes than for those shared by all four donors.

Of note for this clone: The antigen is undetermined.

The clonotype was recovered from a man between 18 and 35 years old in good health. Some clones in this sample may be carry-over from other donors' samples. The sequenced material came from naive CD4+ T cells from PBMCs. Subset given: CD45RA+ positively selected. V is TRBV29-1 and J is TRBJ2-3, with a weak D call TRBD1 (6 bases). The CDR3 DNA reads TGCAGCGTGGGGCAGGGGTTGACAGATACGCAGTATTTT. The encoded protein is CSVGQGLTDTQYF.